Following are 25 T cell receptor beta chains from one sample sequenced in a study of Graves' ophthalmopathy and Graves' hyperthyroidism. Amplified material comprised TCR beta CDR3 regions derived from RNA transcripts. The first round was an RT-PCR with HTBI primers, and the second round was a multiplex PCR. Using its own MiXCR run on the multiplex PCR reads, TCRdb lists one record per CDR3 protein. This table has around 1.1 million distinct CDR3 sequences, around a third appearing once. The sequenced sample was peripheral blood or thyroid tissue (not recorded which). The origin of the receptors is an adult man with Graves' hyperthyroidism.

This clonotype was found many times. The V call is TRBV4-1, the J call TRBJ1-2; 10 bases fit TRBD1. V shed 3 bases and J 8 bases; nucleotides not matched to a gene: 9. Looked up from germline, CDR1 is MGHRA and CDR2 is YSYEKL. The CDR3 is made up of 15 amino acids. The CDR3 loop reads CASSQPGQGSKGYTF. Here the CDR3 DNA reads TGCGCCAGCAGCCAGCCGGGACAGGGGTCGAAAGGCTACACCTTC.

The DNA of the CDR3 is TGTGCCAGCAGTGAGACCAGGACAGTCTACGAGCAGTACTTC. Translation gives CASSETRTVYEQYF. V gene TRBV7-9 combines with J gene TRBJ2-7; D perhaps matches TRBD1 (6 bases). V was cut by 6 bases and J by 3 bases, with 15 bases left in between. Germline V gene data show CDR1 as SEHNR and CDR2 as FQNEAQ (reference sequence). This CDR3 has 14 residues.

This clonotype was seen repeatedly, ten times or more. This chain links TRBV24-1 with TRBJ2-2; D tentatively fits TRBD1 or TRBD2 (6 bases each). The germline V gene has CDR1 KGHDR and CDR2 SFDVKD. This CDR3 spans 15 amino acids. Trimming removed 4 bases from V and 8 bases from J, with 16 bases in between. CDR3 bases: TGTGCCACCAGTGACCGTGGGGGGCGTGGAGGGGAGCTGTTTTTT. It encodes CATSDRGGRGGELFF.

CDR3 sequence reads: CATSNRGGSPLHF. The CDR3 DNA is TGTGCCACCAGCAACAGGGGTGGCTCACCCCTCCACTTT. V gene TRBV15 combines with J gene TRBJ1-6, with 7 positions matching TRBD1. From germline, CDR1 is LNHNV and CDR2 YYDKDF (reference sequence). The J segment lost 10 bases and the V segment lost 4 bases, leaving 4 bases of the junction unmatched. The CDR3 consists of 13 residues.

This clonotype has ten or more counts. The chain combines TRBV7-9 with TRBJ2-5; D perhaps matches TRBD2 (5 bases). Looked up from germline, CDR1 is SEHNR and CDR2 is FQNEAQ (reference sequence). This CDR3 comprises 15 residues. Trimming took 7 bases from V and 1 from J, leaving 16 bases between them. This CDR3 reads CASKRASQIQETQYF. The CDR3 bases are TGTGCCAGCAAGAGGGCCTCACAGATCCAAGAGACCCAGTACTTC.

The V call is TRBV7-2, the J call TRBJ2-7; 12 bases line up with TRBD1. The CDR3 runs to 16 residues. Germline loops: CDR1 SGHTA, CDR2 FQGNSA. The V gene end was trimmed by 5 bases and the J gene end by 6 bases; junction bases not matched to a gene: 11. This CDR3 reads CASSTDGTGGFSEQYF. In nucleotides, the CDR3 is TGTGCCAGCAGCACCGACGGGACAGGGGGCTTCAGCGAGCAGTACTTC.

This chain uses TRBV20-1 with TRBJ2-7, with D unresolved. V lost 4 bases to trimming and J lost 4 bases, with 17 bases between them. The CDR3 contains 14 residues. CDR1 and CDR2 (germline): DFQATT, SNEGSKA (reference sequence). The CDR3: CSATAWAGPYEQYF. The CDR3 coding sequence is TGCAGTGCTACTGCGTGGGCCGGGCCTTACGAGCAGTACTTC.

This clonotype showed up just a few times. The chain joins TRBV20-1 to TRBJ2-7, with 7 positions matching TRBD1. The ends lost 4 bases at V and 7 bases at J; junction bases unmatched: 13. CDR1 is DFQATT, CDR2 SNEGSKA, per germline (reference sequence). The CDR3 has 14 residues. Here the CDR3 DNA reads TGCAGTGCTATACACCGGGACAGACCTCGGGAGCAGTACTTC. Translation: CSAIHRDRPREQYF.

This sequence joins TRBV11-2 and TRBJ1-4; D is unresolved. Trimming took off 3 bases at V and 0 bases at J, with 8 bases between the two ends. The V gene's germline CDR1 is SGHAT and CDR2 FQNNGV. CDR3 length equals 15 residues. CDR3 in amino acids: CASSFVSPTNEKLFF. The CDR3 coding sequence is TGTGCCAGCAGCTTCGTCTCCCCAACTAATGAAAAACTGTTTTTT. The variable domain in full, with the rest retrieved from reference TRBV11-2 and TRBJ1-4, is EAGVAQSPRYKIIEKRQSVAFWCNPISGHATLYWYQQILGQGPKLLIQFQNNGVVDDSQLPKDRFSAERLKGVDSTLKIQPAKLEDSAVYLCASSFVSPTNEKLFFGSGTQLSVL.

The table lists this clonotype with many counts. This sequence joins TRBV20-1 and TRBJ2-5; perhaps TRBD2 as D (6 bases). Germline CDR1 DFQATT, CDR2 SNEGSKA (reference sequence). This CDR3 is built from 14 residues. V gave up 6 bases and J gave up 2 bases, with 16 bases separating them. CDR3 nucleotide sequence: TGCAGTGCGGGCGACGGAGGACTACAAGAGACCCAGTACTTC. Its protein product is CSAGDGGLQETQYF.

A note on this clonotype: At one boundary the junction diverges from the germline segment, which might be a read error. The chain joins TRBV10-3 to TRBJ2-7, with D possibly being TRBD2 (5 bases). Germline V gives CDR1 ENHRY, CDR2 SYGVKD. This CDR3 comprises 13 residues. Here the CDR3 reads CASSQETIYEQYF. DNA of the CDR3: TGTGCCAGCAGTCAGGAGACTATCTACGAGCAGTACTTC.

Remarks on this clonotype: This may be a read error, as it is one base from a much larger clone. The rearrangement links TRBV11-2 to TRBJ1-2; D remains unclear. Germline assignment: CDR1 SGHAT and CDR2 FQNNGV. This CDR3 comprises 14 residues. V shed 5 bases and J shed 2 bases, with 12 bases lying between them. CDR3 DNA sequence: TGTGCCAGCAGCCCCAAAGCCAGGAACTATGGCTACACCTTC. Translating it yields CASSPKARNYGYTF.

In this sample, this clonotype turned up a few times. The CDR3 bases are TGTGCCAGCAGCTTGGGGCTAGCGGGGGCCCTAGAGACCCAGTACTTC. Translated: CASSLGLAGALETQYF. V gene TRBV7-2 combines with J gene TRBJ2-5; 10 nucleotides align to TRBD2. Unmatched junction bases numbered 8, after V lost 3 bases and J lost 4 bases. The length of the CDR3 is 16 residues. Germline CDR1 is SGHTA and CDR2 is FQGNSA.

This clonotype was observed at least ten times. V and J are TRBV6-2 or TRBV6-3 and TRBJ1-5; D remains ambiguous. Trimming left V 7 bases short and J 3 bases short, with 13 bases between. The CDR3 extends over 14 amino acids. Germline loops: CDR1 MNHEY, CDR2 SVGEGT. The CDR3 DNA reads as TGTGCCAGCACTCCGGGTGGCCACAATCAGCCCCAGCATTTT. Its translation is CASTPGGHNQPQHF.

The table lists this clonotype with many counts. The chain employs TRBV12-3 or TRBV12-4 and TRBJ1-6; 9 positions agree with TRBD1. The CDR3 contains 17 residues. V shed 4 bases, J shed 7 bases, and the junction held 11 bases outside the gene matches. This CDR3 is CASSSGQGTIINSPLHF. In DNA form, the CDR3 reads TGTGCCAGCAGTTCCGGACAGGGGACGATCATCAATTCACCCCTCCACTTT.

In the case of this clonotype: It may be a read error: a sequence one base away is much more abundant. The chain couples TRBV29-1 to TRBJ1-5; D is undetermined. The CDR3 has 8 amino acids. Germline V lookup: CDR1 SQVTM, CDR2 ANQGSEA. The CDR3 protein is CRAEPQHF. The CDR3 region has the DNA TGCAGGGCCGAGCCCCAGCATTTT.

This clonotype was seen many times. The rearrangement joins TRBV7-7 to TRBJ2-7; D call uncertain. Germline CDR1 SSHAT, CDR2 FNYEAQ (reference sequence). V lost 5 bases and J lost 0, with 14 bases in between. This CDR3 has 15 residues. CDR3 region: CASSRDLGGSYEQYF. The CDR3 region has the DNA TGTGCCAGCAGCCGCGACCTAGGCGGCTCCTACGAGCAGTACTTC.

J is TRBJ2-5 and V is TRBV15; 8 nucleotides match TRBD2. The CDR3 is 15 amino acids. CDR1 and CDR2 from the germline V gene are LNHNV and YYDKDF (reference sequence). V trimming: 3 bases; J trimming: 4 bases; junction bases outside the gene matches: 7. CDR3 coding DNA: TGTGCCACCAGCAGCCGGGGGGGGGCAGGAGAGACCCAGTACTTC. Protein product: CATSSRGGAGETQYF.

This clonotype appeared a few times. This chain joins TRBV5-6 and TRBJ2-7; 8 bases match TRBD1. J lost 6 bases, V lost 4 bases, and 6 bases had no gene match. CDR3 length: 13 residues. CDR1 is SGHDT and CDR2 is YYEEEE in the germline V gene. The CDR3 region is CASSPGTGPEQYF. CDR3 nucleotides: TGTGCCAGCAGCCCCGGGACAGGACCCGAGCAGTACTTC.

A few counts support this clonotype. J is TRBJ2-2 and V is TRBV12-3 or TRBV12-4, with D hard to call. V was shortened by 2 bases and J by 7 bases, with 8 bases between the two germline ends. This CDR3 region has 13 residues. The CDR3 here is CASSLMEIGELFF. The CDR3 region has the DNA TGTGCCAGCAGTTTAATGGAGATCGGGGAGCTGTTTTTT.

The chain couples TRBV20-1 to TRBJ2-7; 10 nucleotides match TRBD2. Germline CDR1 and CDR2: DFQATT and SNEGSKA (reference sequence). V lost 6 bases, J lost 2 bases, and 10 bases stayed unmatched. This CDR3 is 15 amino acids long. CDR3 in DNA: TGCAGTGCCCCTCGACTAGCGGGTATCCCCTACGAGCAGTACTTC. Its translation: CSAPRLAGIPYEQYF.

The CDR3 DNA sequence: TGCGCCAGCAGAACAACAGGACAGGGGGCCGAGCAGTACTTC. The encoded protein is CASRTTGQGAEQYF. The chain carries TRBV10-2 and TRBJ2-7; 11 nucleotides agree with TRBD1. Germline CDR1 WSHSY, CDR2 SAAADI. J was trimmed by 6 bases and V by 6 bases; bases with no gene match: 7. The CDR3 consists of 14 residues.

There are many counts of this clonotype. This chain uses TRBV27 with TRBJ1-6; 7 nucleotides agree with TRBD1. The CDR3 sequence is 16 residues long. V was pared by 2 bases and J by 9 bases, with 10 bases of the junction left unmatched. The V gene's germline CDR1 is MNHEY and CDR2 SMNVEV (reference sequence). The DNA of the CDR3 is TGTGCCAGCAGTTTAATACAGGGGTTGGGACGTTCACCCCTCCACTTT. Translated, it gives CASSLIQGLGRSPLHF.

J is TRBJ1-6 and V is TRBV10-2, with 7 bases matching TRBD1. Per germline, CDR1 WSHSY and CDR2 SAAADI. This CDR3 contains 15 residues. With V trimmed by 2 bases and J by 6 bases, 4 bases remained unmatched. CDR3 protein: CASSEPDRLNSPLHF. CDR3 nucleotides: TGCGCCAGCAGTGAGCCGGACAGGCTTAATTCACCCCTCCACTTT.

This clonotype has a count of ten or more. Here the CDR3 DNA reads TGCAGTGCTAGTTCCGGACAGGACCTGTATAGCAATCAGCCCCAGCATTTT. Its translation is CSASSGQDLYSNQPQHF. V and J are TRBV20-1 and TRBJ1-5; 7 bases are a match to TRBD1. The CDR3 consists of 17 residues. CDR1 and CDR2 from the germline V gene are DFQATT and SNEGSKA (reference sequence). V shed 3 bases and J 0 bases; nucleotides not matched to a gene: 11.